The 9 T cell receptor beta chains given below trace back to one sample, sequenced in a study of T cells after yellow fever vaccination. One entry per CDR3 protein, called by TCRdb with MiXCR from the 5' RACE reads. The table records a few hundred thousand distinct CDR3 sequences, approximately 4% of them present only once. Here the sequenced sample was PBMCs, taken 15 days after the yellow fever booster vaccination. Receptors were obtained from a man younger than 30 who received the YFV17D yellow fever vaccine.

This clonotype occurred a few times. The chain carries TRBV27 and TRBJ2-4; the match to TRBD1 covers 9 bases. Germline values: CDR1 MNHEY, CDR2 SMNVEV (reference sequence). The V segment lost 6 bases and the J segment 9 bases; nucleotides outside the gene matches: 12. The CDR3 contains 15 residues. CDR3 region: CASRGEDSTGGIQYF. The CDR3 nucleotides are TGTGCCAGCAGGGGGGAGGATTCGACAGGGGGCATTCAGTACTTC.

The chain links TRBV27 to TRBJ2-2; no reliable D call. The germline V gene has CDR1 MNHEY and CDR2 SMNVEV (reference sequence). V was shortened by 0 bases and J by 0 bases, with 2 bases between the two germline ends. The CDR3 covers 14 residues. The CDR3 DNA sequence: TGTGCCAGCAGTTTATCGACGAACACCGGGGAGCTGTTTTTT. This gives the protein CASSLSTNTGELFF.

This clonotype has only a few counts. The rearrangement joins TRBV4-1 to TRBJ2-7; 8 bases align to TRBD1. The CDR3 has 16 amino acids. Germline CDR1 MGHRA, CDR2 YSYEKL. The V and J ends lost 2 bases and 2 bases, in that order; junction bases with no gene match: 8. CDR3 region: CASSQQWTGQPYEQYV. Here the CDR3 DNA reads TGCGCCAGCAGCCAACAATGGACAGGGCAACCCTACGAGCAGTACGTC.

This clonotype was seen only a few times. The rearrangement uses TRBV6-1 and TRBJ1-2; 7 positions agree with TRBD1. The CDR3 length is 15 residues. Per germline, CDR1 MNHNS and CDR2 SASEGT. Germline trimming cut 6 bases from V and 0 bases from J; bases unmatched to any gene: 7. The CDR3 is CASRENRGANYGYTF. The CDR3 nucleotides read TGTGCCAGCAGGGAAAACAGGGGAGCTAACTATGGCTACACCTTC.

This clonotype was seen a few times. V is TRBV19 and J is TRBJ1-1, with a possible D match to TRBD1 (6 bases). The V and J ends lost 5 bases and 4 bases respectively, with 14 bases between them. Germline V gene sequence: CDR1 LNHDA, CDR2 SQIVND (reference sequence). The CDR3 is 14 amino acids. CDR3 nucleotides: TGTGCCAGTAGTGTTCAGGGGCGCCGCACTGAAGCTTTCTTT. Protein sequence: CASSVQGRRTEAFF.

The sample holds a few counts of this clonotype. The chain links TRBV10-3 to TRBJ2-1, with 12 bases fitting TRBD2. V lost 0 bases and J lost 5; bases outside the gene matches: 2. Germline V gives CDR1 ENHRY, CDR2 SYGVKD. The CDR3 consists of 16 residues. The CDR3 DNA reads as TGTGCCATCAGTGAGTCCCTAGCGGGGGGGAACAATGAGCAGTTCTTC. It yields the protein CAISESLAGGNNEQFF.

In its sample, this clonotype was seen many times. The gene calls are TRBV5-6 and TRBJ2-7; no clear D gene. Germline CDR1 reads SGHDT; CDR2 reads YYEEEE. V was clipped by 0 bases and J by 5 bases, with 15 bases between them. The CDR3 runs to 15 residues. DNA for the CDR3: TGTGCCAGCAGCTTGGTGGGGAACGACGTCGACGAGCAGTACGTC. This codes for CASSLVGNDVDEQYV.

In its sample, this clonotype was seen a few times. The rearrangement links TRBV7-6 to TRBJ2-7; weak D call: TRBD1 (5 bases). Germline CDR1 is SGHVS and CDR2 is FNYEAQ. This CDR3 has 14 residues. V lost 2 bases to trimming and J lost 6 bases, with 14 bases between them. CDR3 in DNA: TGTGCCAGCAGCTTACAAGGGGATCGAGTCGAGCAGTACGTC. As protein: CASSLQGDRVEQYV.

This clonotype showed up many times. One junction end does not reproduce the germline sequence, and a read error may be involved. The chain joins TRBV7-7 to TRBJ1-1; the D is unclear. The CDR3 runs 13 residues. The germline V gene has CDR1 SSHAT and CDR2 FNYEAQ (reference sequence). CDR3 residues: CASSFDWNTEAFF. The DNA of the CDR3 is TGTGCTAGCAGCTTTGACTGGAACACTGAAGCTTTCTTT.